This record covers a single T cell receptor (beta chain). Its antigen is not identified. TCRdb re-analysed the reads in MiXCR, keeping a single row per CDR3 protein. The repertoire has about 190,000 distinct CDR3 sequences, 28% of them found once; the top ten carry about 31%. These data come from a study of T cell repertoires in cytomegalovirus infection. Study summary: TCR beta signatures that were public indicated CMV infection and matching HLA type. Regarding the study as a whole: Carriers of CMV plus the relevant HLA were identified by cumulative public TCR beta family frequency. Dominating the ex vivo response were TCR beta clonotypes that were CMV-specific and HLA-C-restricted.

CDR1 is DFQATT and CDR2 is SNEGSKA in the germline V gene (reference sequence). After removal of 5 bases from V and 9 bases from J, the junction contained 8 bases not matched to a gene. CDR3 length equals 14 residues. The source material was PBMCs. The clonotype comes from a human donor in good health (CMV status not recorded). Some clones in this sample may be carry-over from other donors' samples. The V gene is TRBV20-1, the J gene TRBJ1-6, with TRBD1 matching over 9 bases. CDR3 sequence: CSAAGQGTISPLHF. DNA for the CDR3: TGCAGTGCTGCCGGACAGGGGACTATTTCACCCCTCCACTTT.